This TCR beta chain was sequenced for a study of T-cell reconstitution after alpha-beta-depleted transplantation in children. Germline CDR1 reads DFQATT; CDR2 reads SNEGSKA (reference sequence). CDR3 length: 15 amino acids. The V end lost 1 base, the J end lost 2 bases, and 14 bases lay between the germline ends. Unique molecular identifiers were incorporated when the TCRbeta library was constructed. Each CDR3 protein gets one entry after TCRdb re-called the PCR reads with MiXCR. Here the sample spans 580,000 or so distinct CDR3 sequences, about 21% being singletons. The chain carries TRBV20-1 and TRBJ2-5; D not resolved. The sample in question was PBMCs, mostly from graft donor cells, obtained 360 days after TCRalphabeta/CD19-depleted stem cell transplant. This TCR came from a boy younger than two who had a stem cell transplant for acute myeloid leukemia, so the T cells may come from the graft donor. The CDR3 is CSARGNASWQETQYF. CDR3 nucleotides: TGCAGTGCTAGAGGAAATGCTAGTTGGCAAGAGACCCAGTACTTC.